Following are 32 T cell receptor beta chains from one sample sequenced in a study of blood T cell repertoires in COVID-19 (dated by TCRdb to the early 2020s). Library generation was performed with the immunoSEQ multiplex PCR assay. Imported from immuneACCESS, the table was reduced by TCRdb to in-frame sequences with V and J called. These copies leave out some clones; in studies compared against another copy, an unresolved V gene accounts for under half, and the cause of the remainder is not known. Counted in this sample were some 250,000 clones; approximately 80% of them appeared once. The ten biggest clones cover around 7.2% of the sample. Sequences were obtained from peripheral blood. These TCRs come from an elderly woman with COVID-19, enrolled during active disease.

V usage is TRBV24-1 and J usage is TRBJ1-5; D is perhaps TRBD1 (5 bases). The CDR3 runs 15 residues. The germline V and J ends were trimmed by 2 bases and 1 base, with 8 bases remaining between them. CDR1 and CDR2 (germline): KGHDR, SFDVKD. The chain's CDR3 is CATSDSRGSNQPQHF. In DNA, the CDR3 is TGTGCCACCAGTGATTCACGGGGGAGCAATCAGCCCCAGCATTTT.

This chain joins TRBV6-2 or TRBV6-3 and TRBJ2-2; TRBD1 agrees at 8 bases. Trimming cost V 2 bases and J 1 base; bases outside gene matches: 9. This CDR3 spans 18 amino acids. Germline V gene lookup returns CDR1 MNHEY and CDR2 SVGEGT. CDR3 sequence: CASSYALKTGVNTGELFF. The DNA for the CDR3 is TGTGCCAGCAGTTACGCCTTGAAGACAGGGGTGAACACCGGGGAGCTGTTTTTT.

V and J are TRBV9 and TRBJ2-1; 13 bases are shared with TRBD2. CDR3 size: 20 residues. CDR1 SGDLS and CDR2 YYNGEE come from the germline V gene. V dropped 3 bases and J dropped 2; count of bases not matched to a gene: 14. Written as DNA, the CDR3 is TGTGCCAGCAGCGAGAGCGGGACTAGCGGGATATACTCCCCCTACAATGAGCAGTTCTTC. Translating it yields CASSESGTSGIYSPYNEQFF.

V and J are TRBV6-5 and TRBJ2-3; tentatively, D is TRBD2 (5 bases). Trimming stripped 5 bases from V and 4 bases from J, with 16 bases between. CDR1 and CDR2 from the germline V gene are MNHEY and SVGAGI. CDR3 length: 15 amino acids. This chain's CDR3 is CASSKRDGWADTQYF. The CDR3 DNA reads TGTGCCAGCAGTAAGAGGGATGGGTGGGCAGATACGCAGTATTTT.

This clone was found a few times. V gene TRBV4-2 combines with J gene TRBJ2-6; no firm D call. CDR3 length equals 15 residues. Trimming removed 0 bases from V and 3 bases from J, with 6 bases in between. Germline-derived CDR1 and CDR2 are LGHNA and YNFKEQ. The CDR3 nucleotides read TGTGCCAGCAGCCAAGAATTTCGTGGGGCCAACGTCCTGACTTTC. It specifies CASSQEFRGANVLTF.

The CDR3 nucleotides read TGTGCCAGCAGTTTACGGACAGGGGGCGGGGAGACCCAGTACTTC. Residues: CASSLRTGGGETQYF. The V call is TRBV6-6, the J call TRBJ2-5; 11 positions match TRBD1. Trimming cost V 4 bases and J 5 bases; bases outside gene matches: 6. The CDR3 length is 15 residues. CDR1 is MNHNY and CDR2 is SVGAGI in the germline V gene (reference sequence).

The genes are TRBV11-3 and TRBJ2-1; no clear D. Looked up from germline, CDR1 is SGHNT and CDR2 is YENEEA. The length of the CDR3 is 13 residues. V lost 0 bases and J 14 bases, leaving 14 bases between the germline ends. The DNA for the CDR3 is TGTGCCAGCAGCTTAGATTCGGTAGCCGTGAAGTTCTTC. Translation gives CASSLDSVAVKFF.

The chain links TRBV5-6 to TRBJ2-2; D is possibly TRBD2 (5 bases). V was clipped by 2 bases and J by 5 bases, with 10 bases between them. CDR3 size: 14 residues. Germline loops: CDR1 SGHDT, CDR2 YYEEEE. The CDR3 region is CASSLPGWTGELFF. The CDR3 nucleotides read TGTGCCAGCAGCTTACCGGGGTGGACCGGGGAGCTGTTTTTT.

The chain uses TRBV6-6 and TRBJ1-2; D might be TRBD1 (5 bases). V was trimmed by 6 bases and J by 4 bases, leaving 12 bases between them. Germline V gives CDR1 MNHNY, CDR2 SVGAGI (reference sequence). The CDR3 runs 13 residues. For the CDR3, the DNA is TGTGCCAGCAGGGCGGGGGGATTCTATGGCTACACCTTC. Its translation: CASRAGGFYGYTF.

CDR3 protein: CASRQELNTEAFF. The CDR3 coding sequence is TGTGCCAGCAGACAGGAGTTGAACACTGAAGCTTTCTTT. This sequence joins TRBV6-6 and TRBJ1-1, with D tentatively TRBD1 (5 bases). V was pared by 6 bases and J by 0 bases, with 8 bases between. Germline assignment: CDR1 MNHNY and CDR2 SVGAGI (reference sequence). This CDR3 is 13 amino acids long.

CDR3 protein: CASSSQGPNSNQPQHF. The CDR3 nucleotides read TGTGCCAGCAGTAGCCAGGGGCCGAATAGCAATCAGCCCCAGCATTTT. The rearrangement joins TRBV7-2 to TRBJ1-5, with D perhaps matching TRBD1 (6 bases). Germline CDR1 and CDR2: SGHTA and FQGNSA. The V end lost 6 bases, the J end lost 0 bases, and 15 bases lay between the germline ends. The CDR3 covers 16 residues.

This clone was observed a few times. This rearrangement joins TRBV3-1 (or the pseudogene TRBV3-2) to TRBJ1-2, with D perhaps matching TRBD1 (5 bases). This CDR3 comprises 14 residues. V lost 1 base and J lost 4, with 10 bases in between. The germline gives CDR1 LGHDT, CDR2 YNNKEL (reference sequence). The CDR3 is CASSQVQGRYGYTF. The CDR3 DNA is TGTGCCAGCAGCCAAGTGCAGGGTCGCTATGGCTACACCTTC.

The chain combines TRBV3-1 (or the pseudogene TRBV3-2) with TRBJ2-2, with D perhaps TRBD1 (6 bases). From germline, CDR1 is LGHDT and CDR2 YNNKEL (reference sequence). This CDR3 is 16 amino acids long. V dropped 1 base and J dropped 5 bases, with 14 bases sitting between them. Written as DNA, the CDR3 is TGTGCCAGCAGCCAAGCTAAGGCAGGGGATACCGGGGAGCTGTTTTTT. It specifies CASSQAKAGDTGELFF.

The chain links TRBV6-5 to TRBJ1-3; the D is unclear. The V end was cut by 7 bases, the J end by 5 bases, with 6 bases between. This CDR3 is 11 amino acids long. Germline V gene sequence: CDR1 MNHEY, CDR2 SVGAGI. The DNA for the CDR3 is TGTGCCAGCAACTCGAGAAACACCATATATTTT. As protein: CASNSRNTIYF.

This chain links TRBV18 with TRBJ2-7; TRBD2 aligns across 15 bases. V shed 4 bases, J shed 4 bases, and the junction held 2 bases outside the gene matches. CDR3 length: 15 amino acids. CDR1 and CDR2 (germline): KGHSH, LQKENI. The CDR3 here is CASSLGLAGGYEQYF. The DNA for the CDR3 is TGTGCCAGCTCACTGGGACTAGCGGGAGGTTACGAGCAGTACTTC.

V usage is TRBV2 and J usage is TRBJ1-3; no clear D gene. The CDR3 runs 15 residues. The germline V gene encodes CDR1 SNHLY and CDR2 FYNNEI. V was cut by 4 bases and J by 0 bases, with 10 bases left in between. CDR3 nucleotides: TGTGCCAGCAGTGCTGACTACAGCTCTGGAAACACCATATATTTT. This sequence encodes CASSADYSSGNTIYF.

CDR3 sequence reads: CASSGRNTEAFF. CDR3 bases: TGTGCCAGCAGTGGCAGGAACACTGAAGCTTTCTTT. The V call is TRBV27, the J call TRBJ1-1; no clear D. Trimming shortened V by 5 bases and J by 1 base, and 5 bases separated the two germline ends. Germline-derived CDR1 and CDR2 are MNHEY and SMNVEV (reference sequence). The CDR3 is 12 residues long.

This clone was seen a few times. The genes are TRBV5-1 and TRBJ2-7, with 7 bases fitting TRBD2. Germline CDR1 is SGHRS and CDR2 is YFSETQ. There are 15 residues in the CDR3. Losses at the gene ends were 2 bases for V and 4 bases for J; bases not matched to a gene: 9. CDR3: CASSFLAEGGYEQYF. The CDR3 DNA is TGCGCCAGCAGCTTTCTAGCGGAAGGAGGGTACGAGCAGTACTTC.

This clone was recorded once. The rearrangement links TRBV30 to TRBJ2-2, with a weak D call TRBD2 (6 bases). CDR1 and CDR2 from the germline V gene are GTSNPN and SVGIG (reference sequence). Trimming took off 1 base at V and 4 bases at J, with 10 bases between the two ends. This CDR3 region has 14 residues. The CDR3 sequence: CAWSGAGSTGELFF. In nucleotides, the CDR3 is TGTGCCTGGAGTGGGGCCGGGAGCACCGGGGAGCTGTTTTTT.

The chain employs TRBV10-1 and TRBJ1-1; 8 nucleotides match TRBD1. V was pared by 5 bases and J by 4 bases, with 6 bases of the junction left unmatched. CDR3 length: 14 amino acids. The germline gives CDR1 WNHNN, CDR2 SYGVQD (reference sequence). Here the CDR3 reads CASSKDRVGTEAFF. CDR3 sequence (DNA): TGCGCCAGCAGTAAGGACAGGGTGGGCACTGAAGCTTTCTTT.

The chain recombines TRBV5-1 with TRBJ2-2, with 11 bases matching TRBD1. CDR1 is SGHRS, CDR2 YFSETQ, per germline. CDR3 length: 16 amino acids. V was pared by 4 bases and J by 4 bases, with 6 bases of the junction left unmatched. The DNA of the CDR3 is TGCGCCAGCAGCACCGGGACAGGGGGGCCCACCGGGGAGCTGTTTTTT. The encoded protein is CASSTGTGGPTGELFF.

The rearrangement uses TRBV12-3 or TRBV12-4 and TRBJ1-5; no definite D call. The CDR3 spans 12 residues. Trimming stripped 6 bases from V and 9 bases from J, with 12 bases between. The DNA for the CDR3 is TGTGCCAGCAGCCGCCTCACGGGGCCCCAGCATTTT. Encoded protein: CASSRLTGPQHF.

The V call is TRBV19, the J call TRBJ2-1, with 7 bases matching TRBD2. Germline V lookup: CDR1 LNHDA, CDR2 SQIVND (reference sequence). The CDR3 covers 14 residues. The J segment lost 7 bases and the V segment lost 10 bases, leaving 13 bases of the junction unmatched. The CDR3 region is CATRGRELRNEQFF. CDR3 nucleotides: TGTGCCACCCGAGGGCGGGAGTTGCGTAATGAGCAGTTCTTC.

This clone was counted once. The rearrangement joins TRBV18 to TRBJ2-5; no reliable D call. The CDR3 contains 12 residues. CDR1 and CDR2 from the germline V gene are KGHSH and LQKENI. Trimming stripped 0 bases from V and 5 bases from J, with 4 bases between. The chain's CDR3 is CASSPPEETQYF. The CDR3 DNA is TGTGCCAGCTCACCACCGGAGGAGACCCAGTACTTC. The full variable domain, rest sourced from reference TRBV18 and TRBJ2-5, is NAGVMQNPRHLVRRRGQEARLRCSPMKGHSHVYWYRQLPEEGLKFMVYLQKENIIDESGMPKERFSAEFPKEGPSILRIQQVVRGDSAAYFCASSPPEETQYFGPGTRLLVL.

This chain joins TRBV3-1 (or the pseudogene TRBV3-2) and TRBJ2-4; TRBD1 might be the D (7 bases). The germline V gene has CDR1 LGHDT and CDR2 YNNKEL (reference sequence). The CDR3 extends over 14 amino acids. The V end was cut by 3 bases, the J end by 7 bases, with 13 bases between. The CDR3 DNA is TGTGCCAGCAGCCAGGGTGCAGGGGGGAACATTCAGTACTTC. Protein product: CASSQGAGGNIQYF.

The rearrangement joins TRBV5-4 to TRBJ1-3; 10 bases fit TRBD1. The V gene end was trimmed by 3 bases and the J gene end by 3 bases; junction bases not matched to a gene: 3. The CDR3 has 15 amino acids. Germline lookup yields CDR1 SGHNT and CDR2 YYREEE (reference sequence). The CDR3 reads CASSWDRGGGNTIYF. The CDR3, as DNA: TGTGCCAGCAGCTGGGACAGGGGAGGTGGAAACACCATATATTTT.

This clone appeared a few times. The chain carries TRBV3-1 (or the pseudogene TRBV3-2) and TRBJ2-3, with TRBD2 matching 10 bases. J gave up 0 bases and V 1 base, and 10 bases lay outside the gene matches. The CDR3 is made up of 19 amino acids. Looked up from germline, CDR1 is LGHDT and CDR2 is YNNKEL (reference sequence). The CDR3 spells CASSQVTLAGVASTDTQYF. Here the CDR3 DNA reads TGTGCCAGCAGCCAAGTTACGCTAGCGGGGGTAGCTAGCACAGATACGCAGTATTTT.

The V and J genes are TRBV3-1 (or the pseudogene TRBV3-2) and TRBJ2-3; 8 bases fit TRBD2. Unmatched junction bases numbered 10, after V lost 11 bases and J lost 0 bases. In germline, CDR1 is LGHDT, CDR2 YNNKEL (reference sequence). CDR3 length equals 15 residues. The CDR3 protein is CASRAGVLSTDTQYF. CDR3 nucleotide sequence: TGTGCCTCTCGAGCGGGGGTCCTTAGCACAGATACGCAGTATTTT.

This chain links TRBV7-2 with TRBJ1-1, with 9 bases lining up with TRBD1. After removal of 5 bases from V and 4 bases from J, the junction contained 5 bases not matched to a gene. In germline, CDR1 is SGHTA, CDR2 FQGNSA. The CDR3 sequence is 14 residues long. The CDR3 DNA reads TGTGCCAGCAGCCACGGGACAGGGCTCACTGAAGCTTTCTTT. Translation gives CASSHGTGLTEAFF.

The chain is built from TRBV28 and TRBJ2-6; the match to TRBD1 covers 10 bases. Germline CDR1 is MDHEN and CDR2 is SYDVKM. The CDR3 is 16 residues long. J was trimmed by 3 bases and V by 7 bases; bases with no gene match: 6. The CDR3 region has the DNA TGTGCCAGCATAAGACAGGGGGCTGGTGGGGCCAACGTCCTGACTTTC. Translating gives CASIRQGAGGANVLTF. Filled out from reference TRBV28 and TRBJ2-6, the complete variable domain reads DVKVTQSSRYLVKRTGEKVFLECVQDMDHENMFWYRQDPGLGLRLIYFSYDVKMKEKGDIPEGYSVSREKKERFSLILESASTNQTSMYLCASIRQGAGGANVLTFGAGSRLTVL.

This chain uses TRBV7-3 with TRBJ1-6; perhaps TRBD1 as D (5 bases). The germline CDR1 and CDR2 sequences are SGHTA and FQGTGA. V lost 2 bases to trimming and J lost 9 bases, with 14 bases between them. The length of the CDR3 is 15 residues. The CDR3 spells CASSLSAGQGSPLHF. For the CDR3, the DNA is TGTGCCAGCAGCTTATCGGCAGGCCAGGGTTCACCCCTCCACTTT.

This rearrangement joins TRBV2 to TRBJ1-2; a weak D match, TRBD1 (6 bases). Germline CDR1 reads SNHLY; CDR2 reads FYNNEI. This CDR3 contains 15 residues. The V and J ends lost 7 bases and 4 bases respectively, with 19 bases between them. CDR3: CASTQQRGGSYGYTF. In nucleotides, the CDR3 is TGTGCCAGCACCCAGCAGCGCGGGGGCTCCTATGGCTACACCTTC. Full variable domain (remainder filled in from reference TRBV2 and TRBJ1-2): EPEVTQTPSHQVTQMGQEVILRCVPISNHLYFYWYRQILGQKVEFLVSFYNNEISEKSEIFDDQFSVERPDGSNFTLKIRSTKLEDSAMYFCASTQQRGGSYGYTFGSGTRLTVV.